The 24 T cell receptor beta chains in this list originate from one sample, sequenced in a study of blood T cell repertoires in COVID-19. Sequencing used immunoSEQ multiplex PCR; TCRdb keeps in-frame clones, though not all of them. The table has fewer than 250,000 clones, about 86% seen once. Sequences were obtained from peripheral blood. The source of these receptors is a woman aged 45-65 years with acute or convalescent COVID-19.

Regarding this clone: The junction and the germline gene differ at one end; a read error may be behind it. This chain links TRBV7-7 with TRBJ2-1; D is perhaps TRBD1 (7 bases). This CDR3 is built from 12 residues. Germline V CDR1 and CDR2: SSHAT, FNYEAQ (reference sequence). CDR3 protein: CASSPGGNEQFF. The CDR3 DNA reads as TGTGCTAGCAGCCCAGGGGGGAATGAGCAGTTCTTC.

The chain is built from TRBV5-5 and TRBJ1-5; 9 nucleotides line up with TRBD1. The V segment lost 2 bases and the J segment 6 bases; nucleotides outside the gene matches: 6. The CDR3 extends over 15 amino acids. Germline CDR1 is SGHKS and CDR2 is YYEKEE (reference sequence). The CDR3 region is CASSFIGDRAQPQHF. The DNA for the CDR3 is TGTGCCAGCAGCTTTATCGGGGACAGGGCTCAGCCCCAGCATTTT. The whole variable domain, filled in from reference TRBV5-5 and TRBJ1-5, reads DAGVTQSPTHLIKTRGQQVTLRCSPISGHKSVSWYQQVLGQGPQFIFQYYEKEERGRGNFPDRFSARQFPNYSSELNVNALLLGDSALYLCASSFIGDRAQPQHFGDGTRLSIL.

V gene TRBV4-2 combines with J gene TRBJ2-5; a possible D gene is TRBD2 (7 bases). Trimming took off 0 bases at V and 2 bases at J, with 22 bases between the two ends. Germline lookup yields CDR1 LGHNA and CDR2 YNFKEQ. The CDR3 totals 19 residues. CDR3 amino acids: CASSQELGATSPLQETQYF. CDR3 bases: TGTGCCAGCAGCCAAGAATTGGGGGCGACTAGCCCACTTCAAGAGACCCAGTACTTC.

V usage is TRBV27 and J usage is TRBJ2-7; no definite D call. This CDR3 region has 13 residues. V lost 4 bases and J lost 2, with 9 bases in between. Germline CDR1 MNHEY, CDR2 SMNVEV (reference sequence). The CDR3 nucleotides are TGTGCCAGCAGTTGGGCAGCTCCCTACGAGCAGTACTTC. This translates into CASSWAAPYEQYF.

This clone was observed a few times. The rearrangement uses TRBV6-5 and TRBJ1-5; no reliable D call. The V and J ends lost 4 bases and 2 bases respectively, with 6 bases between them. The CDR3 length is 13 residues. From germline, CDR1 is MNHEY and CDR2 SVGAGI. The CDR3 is CASSSEGNQPQHF. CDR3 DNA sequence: TGTGCCAGCAGTTCGGAGGGCAATCAGCCCCAGCATTTT.

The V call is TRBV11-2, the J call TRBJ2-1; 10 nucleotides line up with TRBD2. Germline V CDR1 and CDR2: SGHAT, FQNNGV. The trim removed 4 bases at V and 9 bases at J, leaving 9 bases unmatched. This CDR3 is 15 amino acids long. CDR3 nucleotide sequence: TGTGCCAGCAGCTCTTCCTCTCTAGCGGGAGCTGAGCAGTTCTTC. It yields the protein CASSSSSLAGAEQFF.

DNA of the CDR3: TGTGCCAGTAGCAGACAGGGGACCGGAAACACCATATATTTT. Encoded protein: CASSRQGTGNTIYF. This chain joins TRBV19 and TRBJ1-3, with TRBD1 identical over 8 bases. The V and J ends lost 6 bases and 4 bases, in that order; junction bases with no gene match: 5. The CDR3 sequence is 14 residues long. The germline gives CDR1 LNHDA, CDR2 SQIVND (reference sequence).

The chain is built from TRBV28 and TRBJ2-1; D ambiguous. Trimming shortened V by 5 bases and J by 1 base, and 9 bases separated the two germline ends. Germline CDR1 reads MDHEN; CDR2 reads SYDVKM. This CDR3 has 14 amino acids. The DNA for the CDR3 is TGTGCCAGCAGTGAGTTCAGGTCCTACAATGAGCAGTTCTTC. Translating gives CASSEFRSYNEQFF.

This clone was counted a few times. The CDR3 loop is CATSDFVGGLAGEDEQFF. DNA of the CDR3: TGTGCCACCAGTGATTTCGTCGGGGGGCTAGCGGGAGAGGATGAGCAGTTCTTC. The genes are TRBV24-1 and TRBJ2-1; TRBD2 aligns across 10 bases. This CDR3 comprises 18 residues. The germline CDR1 and CDR2 sequences are KGHDR and SFDVKD. The trim removed 1 base at V and 8 bases at J, leaving 13 bases unmatched.

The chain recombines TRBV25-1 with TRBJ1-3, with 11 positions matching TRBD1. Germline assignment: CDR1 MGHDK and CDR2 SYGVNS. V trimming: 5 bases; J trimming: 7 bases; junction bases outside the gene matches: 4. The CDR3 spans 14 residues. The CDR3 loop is CASSPDRGHNTIYF. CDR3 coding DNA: TGTGCCAGCAGTCCGGACAGGGGGCACAACACCATATATTTT.

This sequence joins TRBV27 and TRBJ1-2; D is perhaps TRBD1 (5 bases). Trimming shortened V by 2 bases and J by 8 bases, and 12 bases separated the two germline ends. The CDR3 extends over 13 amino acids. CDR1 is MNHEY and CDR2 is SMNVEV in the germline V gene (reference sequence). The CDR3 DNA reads TGTGCCAGCAGTTTAGACAGATCGCGGGGCTACACCTTC. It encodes CASSLDRSRGYTF.

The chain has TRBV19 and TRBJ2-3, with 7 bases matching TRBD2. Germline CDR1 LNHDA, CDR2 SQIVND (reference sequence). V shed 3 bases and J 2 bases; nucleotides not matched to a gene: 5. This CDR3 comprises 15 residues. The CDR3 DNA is TGTGCCAGTAGTATCCCGGGAGGTGACACAGATACGCAGTATTTT. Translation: CASSIPGGDTDTQYF. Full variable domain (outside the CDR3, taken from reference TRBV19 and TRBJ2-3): DGGITQSPKYLFRKEGQNVTLSCEQNLNHDAMYWYRQDPGQGLRLIYYSQIVNDFQKGDIAEGYSVSREKKESFPLTVTSAQKNPTAFYLCASSIPGGDTDTQYFGPGTRLTVL.

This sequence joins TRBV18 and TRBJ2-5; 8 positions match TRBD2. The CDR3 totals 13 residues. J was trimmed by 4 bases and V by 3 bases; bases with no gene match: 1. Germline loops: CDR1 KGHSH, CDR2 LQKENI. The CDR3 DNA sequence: TGTGCCAGCTCACCCGGACTAGCAGAGACCCAGTACTTC. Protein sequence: CASSPGLAETQYF.

The CDR3 is CASSSRTGYNSPLHF. Written as DNA, the CDR3 is TGTGCCAGCAGTTCCAGGACAGGGTATAATTCACCCCTCCACTTT. The chain uses TRBV27 and TRBJ1-6; 8 nucleotides align to TRBD1. The CDR3 contains 15 residues. With V trimmed by 4 bases and J by 4 bases, 3 bases remained unmatched. Germline values: CDR1 MNHEY, CDR2 SMNVEV (reference sequence).

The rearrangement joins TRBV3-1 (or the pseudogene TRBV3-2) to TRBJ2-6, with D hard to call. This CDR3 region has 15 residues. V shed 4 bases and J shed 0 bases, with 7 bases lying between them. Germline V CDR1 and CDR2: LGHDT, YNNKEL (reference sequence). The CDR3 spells CASSLPGSGANVLTF. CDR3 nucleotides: TGTGCCAGCAGCCTCCCGGGCTCTGGGGCCAACGTCCTGACTTTC.

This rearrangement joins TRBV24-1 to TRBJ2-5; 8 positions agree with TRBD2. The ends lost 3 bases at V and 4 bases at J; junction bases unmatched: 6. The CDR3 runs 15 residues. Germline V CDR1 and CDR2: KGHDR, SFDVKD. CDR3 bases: TGTGCCACCAGTGATCCGCGGGAGGACAGAGAGACCCAGTACTTC. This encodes CATSDPREDRETQYF.

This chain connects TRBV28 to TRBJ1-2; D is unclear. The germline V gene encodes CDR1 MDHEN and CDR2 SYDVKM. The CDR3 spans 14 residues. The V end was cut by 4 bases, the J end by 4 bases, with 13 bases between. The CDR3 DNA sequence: TGTGCCAGCAGTTCCCCTGCAGTTTTCTATGGCTACACCTTC. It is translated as CASSSPAVFYGYTF.

Here the CDR3 DNA reads TGTGCCAGTAGGCCAACTAGCGGGACTTACAATGAGCAGTTCTTC. It is translated as CASRPTSGTYNEQFF. This chain uses TRBV19 with TRBJ2-1; 10 positions match TRBD2. In germline, CDR1 is LNHDA, CDR2 SQIVND (reference sequence). V gave up 6 bases and J gave up 4 bases; unmatched junction bases: 6. This CDR3 spans 15 amino acids.

CDR3 in amino acids: CATSSPGAGGFYYGYTF. The CDR3 DNA sequence: TGTGCCACCAGCTCCCCCGGGGCAGGGGGATTCTACTATGGCTACACCTTC. The gene calls are TRBV24-1 and TRBJ1-2; 7 bases map to TRBD1. The trim removed 7 bases at V and 3 bases at J, leaving 16 bases unmatched. The CDR3 runs 17 residues. CDR1 is KGHDR, CDR2 SFDVKD, per germline.

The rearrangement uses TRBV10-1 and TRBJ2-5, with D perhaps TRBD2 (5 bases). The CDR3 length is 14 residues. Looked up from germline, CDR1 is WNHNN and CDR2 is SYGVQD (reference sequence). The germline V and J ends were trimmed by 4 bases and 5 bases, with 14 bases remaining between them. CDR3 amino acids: CASSGLGDGETQYF. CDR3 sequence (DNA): TGCGCCAGCAGTGGTCTCGGGGATGGCGAGACCCAGTACTTC.

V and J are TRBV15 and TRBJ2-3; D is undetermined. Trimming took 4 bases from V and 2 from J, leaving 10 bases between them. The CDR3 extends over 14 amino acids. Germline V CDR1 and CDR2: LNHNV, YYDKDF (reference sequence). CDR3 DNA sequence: TGTGCCACCAGCACGGAGCGTTCCACAGATACGCAGTATTTT. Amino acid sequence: CATSTERSTDTQYF.

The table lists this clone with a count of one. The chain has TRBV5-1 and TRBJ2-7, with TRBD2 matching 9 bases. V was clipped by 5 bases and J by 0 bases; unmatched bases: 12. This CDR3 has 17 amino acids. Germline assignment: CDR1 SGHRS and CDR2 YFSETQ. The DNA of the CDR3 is TGCGCCAGCAGGCCCGGCAGCGGGAGGAGCAACTCCTACGAGCAGTACTTC. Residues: CASRPGSGRSNSYEQYF.

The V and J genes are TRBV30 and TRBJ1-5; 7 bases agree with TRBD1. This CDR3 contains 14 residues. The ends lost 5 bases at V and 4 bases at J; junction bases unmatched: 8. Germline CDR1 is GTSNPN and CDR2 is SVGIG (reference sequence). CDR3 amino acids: CAWGIPGQNQPQHF. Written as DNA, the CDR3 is TGTGCCTGGGGAATCCCGGGACAGAATCAGCCCCAGCATTTT.

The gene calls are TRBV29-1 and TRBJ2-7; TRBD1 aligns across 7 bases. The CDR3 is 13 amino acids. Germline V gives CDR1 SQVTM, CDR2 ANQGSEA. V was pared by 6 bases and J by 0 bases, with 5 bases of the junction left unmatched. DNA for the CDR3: TGCAGCGTAGAACAGGGGTCCTCCTACGAGCAGTACTTC. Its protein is CSVEQGSSYEQYF.